This TCR beta chain is drawn from a study of blood T cell repertoires in COVID-19 (dated by TCRdb to 2018 to 2020). About the study as a whole: The collaborator samples originated in the United States, Italy and Spain and spanned the acute and convalescent phases of COVID-19. The prospective study material was composed of cDNA or gDNA derived from T cells, B-cell-depleted T cells, or PBMCs. Deeply sampled blood TCRbeta repertoires from subjects exposed to, actively infected with, or recovered from COVID-19 were included in the dataset. The repertoires were released in a freely available public database meant as a resource for research on the immune response to SARS-CoV-2. The samples were drawn from the first 160 participants of the ongoing ImmuneRACE study and from 950 to 1,500 subjects provided by 6 global collaborators. The sample metadata nearly always contained a de-identified subject ID, COVID-19 status, age in years and sex. HLA class I and class II types, where available, came from metadata supplied by the sample provider rather than from assay-based typing.

On this clone itself: Its antigen remains unidentified. There are no base qualities to consult, and no much larger clone falls within one base.

CDR1 is given as SEHNR and CDR2 as FQNEAQ, both from the germline V gene (reference sequence). The CDR3 numbers 14 residues from cysteine through phenylalanine. The DNA shown is the 42-base CDR3, in frame from base 1. After removal of 5 bases from V and 8 bases from J, the junction retains 9 bases not matched to a gene. Whole blood was collected in K2EDTA tubes by collaborating institutions according to the institutions' own protocols. For TCRbeta analysis, collaborators shipped samples in one of three forms: frozen whole blood, isolated PBMCs, or DNA extracted from either of those sample types. The immunoSEQ Assay, a bias-controlled multiplex PCR, was used to amplify TCRbeta CDR3 regions from genomic DNA. As for how the authors treated the data: The number of nucleated cells in each sample was estimated from the amplification of reference gene primers within the assay. Sequence reads were collapsed and filtered to measure the absolute abundance of every unique TCRbeta CDR3 rearrangement. For each sample, productive Simpson clonality was calculated as the square root of Simpson's diversity index over productive rearrangements. Imported from immuneACCESS, the table was reduced by TCRdb to in-frame sequences with V and J called. These copies leave out some clones; in studies compared against another copy, an unresolved V gene accounts for under half, and the cause of the remainder is not known. D and trimming were read from the DNA, whereas the V and J calls and clone size are those reported in that table. The sample records around 620,000 clones, approximately 90% of which are singletons. Of the sample, roughly 0.25% falls within the top ten clones.

The research as a whole found: Clinical and demographic metadata were provided uncurated, with the amount varying by source and participant.

The clonotype originates from a woman aged 18 to 35 with acute or convalescent COVID-19. The sample was peripheral blood. The chain is encoded by TRBV7-9 joined to TRBJ1-1, and 9 junction bases match TRBD1. The sequence in DNA is TGTGCCAGCAGCCCTGGGACAGGGTACTCAGAAGCTTTCTTT. The resulting protein is CASSPGTGYSEAFF.